The 23 T cell receptor beta chains below all came from one sample that was sequenced in a study of blood T cell repertoires in COVID-19. Produced via immunoSEQ multiplex PCR; TCRdb's table is partial and in-frame only. Of a few hundred thousand clones in the sample, approximately 83% were seen once. Sequencing used peripheral blood. The receptors derive from a young woman who had recovered from COVID-19.

The V call is TRBV7-3, the J call TRBJ2-2; no firm D call. V lost 5 bases and J lost 6, with 7 bases in between. The CDR3 sequence is 12 residues long. Germline V gene lookup returns CDR1 SGHTA and CDR2 FQGTGA. The CDR3 protein is CASSHGPGELFF. The CDR3 DNA sequence: TGTGCCAGCAGCCATGGGCCCGGGGAGCTGTTTTTT.

The rearrangement joins TRBV18 to TRBJ1-5, with D perhaps matching TRBD1 (5 bases). CDR3 length: 12 amino acids. The germline V and J ends were trimmed by 3 bases and 7 bases, with 7 bases remaining between them. CDR1 is KGHSH and CDR2 is LQKENI in the germline V gene. The DNA of the CDR3 is TGTGCCAGCTCACCGGGGGGACAGCCCCAGCATTTT. Translating it yields CASSPGGQPQHF. The full variable domain, with the rest looked up from reference TRBV18 and TRBJ1-5, is NAGVMQNPRHLVRRRGQEARLRCSPMKGHSHVYWYRQLPEEGLKFMVYLQKENIIDESGMPKERFSAEFPKEGPSILRIQQVVRGDSAAYFCASSPGGQPQHFGDGTRLSIL.

The rearrangement joins TRBV10-2 to TRBJ2-7, with 8 bases lining up with TRBD1. CDR1 is WSHSY, CDR2 SAAADI, per germline. This CDR3 contains 16 residues. V was pared by 6 bases and J by 0 bases, with 10 bases of the junction left unmatched. This chain's CDR3 is CASSERTGYGSYEQYF. The DNA of the CDR3 is TGCGCCAGCAGCGAACGGACAGGGTATGGCTCCTACGAGCAGTACTTC.

The genes are TRBV5-1 and TRBJ2-5, with D possibly TRBD1 on 6 matching bases. Germline-derived CDR1 and CDR2 are SGHRS and YFSETQ. This CDR3 is 14 amino acids long. Trimming took 1 base from V and 3 from J, leaving 10 bases between them. CDR3 sequence (DNA): TGCGCCAGCAGCTTGACAACAGGGAAAGAGACCCAGTACTTC. Translated: CASSLTTGKETQYF.

This clone has a handful of counts. This rearrangement joins TRBV6-5 to TRBJ1-2; D remains ambiguous. V was clipped by 6 bases and J by 3 bases, with 14 bases between them. The length of the CDR3 is 14 residues. The germline gives CDR1 MNHEY, CDR2 SVGAGI. CDR3 loop: CASSLRNRDYGYTF. The DNA of the CDR3 is TGTGCCAGCAGCTTACGCAACCGGGACTATGGCTACACCTTC.

A single count supports this clone. The gene calls are TRBV3-1 (or the pseudogene TRBV3-2) and TRBJ2-6; D might be TRBD2 (6 bases). Looked up from germline, CDR1 is LGHDT and CDR2 is YNNKEL (reference sequence). V lost 3 bases and J 2 bases, leaving 11 bases between the germline ends. This CDR3 region has 16 residues. This CDR3 is CASSQGGAAGANVLTF. CDR3 coding DNA: TGTGCCAGCAGCCAGGGGGGAGCGGCTGGGGCCAACGTCCTGACTTTC.

This clone was counted once. The chain recombines TRBV5-1 with TRBJ2-5, with D possibly being TRBD2 (6 bases). V lost 1 base, J lost 2 bases, and 9 bases lay in between. The CDR3 is 14 amino acids. From germline, CDR1 is SGHRS and CDR2 YFSETQ. The DNA for the CDR3 is TGCGCCAGCAGCTTGTTCGCGGGGCAAGAGACCCAGTACTTC. It translates to CASSLFAGQETQYF.

The CDR3 loop reads CASSPAGQETQYF. The CDR3 bases are TGTGCCAGCAGCCCCGCGGGCCAAGAGACCCAGTACTTC. This chain uses TRBV5-4 with TRBJ2-5; D is perhaps TRBD2 (5 bases). Per the germline V gene, CDR1 is SGHNT and CDR2 is YYREEE (reference sequence). The CDR3 totals 13 residues. Trimming pared 4 bases from V and 1 base from J, leaving 8 bases between.

The chain couples TRBV24-1 to TRBJ2-5; weak D call: TRBD2 (6 bases). The CDR3 sequence is 16 residues long. V lost 5 bases, J lost 2 bases, and 17 bases lay in between. CDR1 is KGHDR and CDR2 is SFDVKD in the germline V gene. CDR3 sequence (DNA): TGTGCCACCAGTGTAACCCCGGGAGTGGCGCAAGAGACCCAGTACTTC. This gives the protein CATSVTPGVAQETQYF.

V usage is TRBV10-1 and J usage is TRBJ2-7; 8 bases match TRBD2. After removal of 2 bases from V and 2 bases from J, the junction contained 8 bases not matched to a gene. CDR3 length: 16 residues. The germline V gene has CDR1 WNHNN and CDR2 SYGVQD (reference sequence). CDR3 in DNA: TGCGCCAGCAGTGAGGCGGGGGGACATCGCCCCTACGAGCAGTACTTC. This sequence encodes CASSEAGGHRPYEQYF.

In its sample, this clone was seen once. The chain has TRBV7-6 and TRBJ2-5; possible D gene TRBD1, 7 bases. The CDR3 covers 16 residues. V lost 0 bases to trimming and J lost 1 base, with 12 bases between them. Germline CDR1 reads SGHVS; CDR2 reads FNYEAQ. The CDR3 region has the DNA TGTGCCAGCAGCTTAGCGGGGGGACAGCTCCAAGAGACCCAGTACTTC. Amino acids: CASSLAGGQLQETQYF. The whole variable domain, remainder taken from reference TRBV7-6 and TRBJ2-5, is GAGVSQSPRYKVTKRGQDVALRCDPISGHVSLYWYRQALGQGPEFLTYFNYEAQQDKSGLPNDRFSAERPEGSISTLTIQRTEQRDSAMYRCASSLAGGQLQETQYFGPGTRLLVL.

The rearrangement links TRBV29-1 to TRBJ2-5; 8 nucleotides agree with TRBD1. The V gene's germline CDR1 is SQVTM and CDR2 ANQGSEA. V was pared by 3 bases and J by 5 bases, with 11 bases of the junction left unmatched. This CDR3 has 15 amino acids. The DNA for the CDR3 is TGCAGCGTTGATCTGGGGCAGGGGGCCTACGAGACCCAGTACTTC. Protein product: CSVDLGQGAYETQYF.

The chain links TRBV5-5 to TRBJ2-2, with 7 positions matching TRBD1. The V segment lost 4 bases and the J segment 0 bases; nucleotides outside the gene matches: 6. This CDR3 has 16 residues. The germline V gene encodes CDR1 SGHKS and CDR2 YYEKEE (reference sequence). The CDR3 coding sequence is TGTGCCAGCAGCCGACAGGGATTTGCGAACACCGGGGAGCTGTTTTTT. Translated: CASSRQGFANTGELFF.

This clone occurred a few times. The V call is TRBV30, the J call TRBJ1-4; D remains ambiguous. This CDR3 has 15 amino acids. Trimming left V 2 bases short and J 5 bases short, with 15 bases between. Germline CDR1 GTSNPN, CDR2 SVGIG (reference sequence). The CDR3 loop is CAWSIGTAGNEKLFF. CDR3 nucleotides: TGTGCCTGGAGTATCGGTACGGCCGGGAATGAAAAACTGTTTTTT.

This chain links TRBV19 with TRBJ1-5; D might be TRBD1 (5 bases). The CDR3 length is 18 residues. V was shortened by 3 bases and J by 0 bases, with 18 bases between the two germline ends. Germline CDR1 is LNHDA and CDR2 is SQIVND (reference sequence). The CDR3 loop reads CASSIGALSQYSNQPQHF. CDR3 in DNA: TGTGCCAGTAGTATTGGGGCCTTGAGCCAATATAGCAATCAGCCCCAGCATTTT.

This chain links TRBV5-1 with TRBJ2-2; 8 bases are a match to TRBD2. The ends lost 2 bases at V and 0 bases at J; junction bases unmatched: 0. Germline V CDR1 and CDR2: SGHRS, YFSETQ. This CDR3 is built from 15 residues. The CDR3 sequence is CASSFSGTNTGELFF. The DNA for the CDR3 is TGCGCCAGCAGCTTTAGCGGGACGAACACCGGGGAGCTGTTTTTT.

This rearrangement joins TRBV18 to TRBJ1-5; the D gene is possibly TRBD1 (6 bases). Germline V gene sequence: CDR1 KGHSH, CDR2 LQKENI. The V end lost 6 bases, the J end lost 10 bases, and 22 bases lay between the germline ends. The CDR3 is 15 amino acids. CDR3 amino acids: CASSPNEGGLRPQHF. The CDR3 DNA reads TGTGCCAGCTCGCCGAATGAGGGGGGACTACGACCCCAGCATTTT. Drawing the rest from reference TRBV18 and TRBJ1-5, the complete variable domain is NAGVMQNPRHLVRRRGQEARLRCSPMKGHSHVYWYRQLPEEGLKFMVYLQKENIIDESGMPKERFSAEFPKEGPSILRIQQVVRGDSAAYFCASSPNEGGLRPQHFGDGTRLSIL.

This chain connects TRBV7-3 to TRBJ1-1; TRBD1 aligns across 7 bases. The germline CDR1 and CDR2 sequences are SGHTA and FQGTGA. This CDR3 has 13 amino acids. Trimming removed 6 bases from V and 0 bases from J; junction bases left unmatched: 1. CDR3 nucleotide sequence: TGTGCCAGCAGTGACAGGGTGAACACTGAAGCTTTCTTT. Amino acid sequence: CASSDRVNTEAFF.

The table lists this clone with a few counts. V usage is TRBV11-1 and J usage is TRBJ1-1, with a weak D call TRBD1 (5 bases). CDR3 length: 15 residues. The V end was cut by 2 bases, the J end by 4 bases, with 14 bases between. In germline, CDR1 is SGHAT, CDR2 FQDESV (reference sequence). The CDR3 reads CASSLRRGGVTEAFF. CDR3 nucleotide sequence: TGTGCCAGCAGCTTAAGGAGGGGAGGCGTCACTGAAGCTTTCTTT.

J is TRBJ1-3 and V is TRBV19, with D uncertain. CDR3 length: 12 amino acids. Trimming removed 3 bases from V and 7 bases from J, with 7 bases in between. Germline CDR1 is LNHDA and CDR2 is SQIVND (reference sequence). DNA for the CDR3: TGTGCCAGTAGTATCATCCGGAACACCATATATTTT. Its protein product is CASSIIRNTIYF.

The CDR3 reads CASSQPRGGIYEQYF. CDR3 bases: TGTGCCAGCAGTCAACCGAGGGGAGGGATCTACGAGCAGTACTTC. The J gene is TRBJ2-7, the V gene TRBV6-5; the match to TRBD2 covers 7 bases. From germline, CDR1 is MNHEY and CDR2 SVGAGI. The CDR3 runs to 15 residues. V lost 5 bases, J lost 3 bases, and 10 bases stayed unmatched.

The rearrangement links TRBV5-1 to TRBJ2-1, with TRBD1 as a possible D gene (7 bases). V gave up 4 bases and J gave up 4 bases, with 15 bases separating them. The germline V gene encodes CDR1 SGHRS and CDR2 YFSETQ. This CDR3 region has 15 residues. As DNA, the CDR3 is TGCGCCAGCAGCCCTGGGGGGACAGCGTACAATGAGCAGTTCTTC. It specifies CASSPGGTAYNEQFF.

This clone has just a few counts. The V gene is TRBV23-1, the J gene TRBJ2-7, with TRBD1 matching 7 bases. TRBV23-1 counts as an open reading frame of uncertain function. CDR3 size: 14 residues. Trimming cost V 0 bases and J 8 bases; bases outside gene matches: 7. This CDR3 is CASSQSSPDRKQYF. CDR3 sequence (DNA): TGCGCCAGCAGTCAATCGAGTCCGGACAGGAAGCAGTACTTC.